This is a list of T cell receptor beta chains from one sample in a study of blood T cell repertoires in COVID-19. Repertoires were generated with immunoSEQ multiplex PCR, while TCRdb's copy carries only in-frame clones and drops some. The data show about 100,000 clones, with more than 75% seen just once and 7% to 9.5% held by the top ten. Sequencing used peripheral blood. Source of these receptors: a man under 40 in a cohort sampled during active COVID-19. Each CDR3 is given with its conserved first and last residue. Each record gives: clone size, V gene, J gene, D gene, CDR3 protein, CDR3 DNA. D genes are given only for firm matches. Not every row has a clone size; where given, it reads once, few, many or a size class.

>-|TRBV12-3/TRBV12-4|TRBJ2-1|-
CASSLSGDEQFF
TGTGCCAGCAGTTTGAGCGGCGATGAGCAGTTCTTC
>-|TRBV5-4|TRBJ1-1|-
CASSFGGIAGNTEAFF
TGTGCCAGCAGCTTTGGGGGGATTGCTGGGAACACTGAAGCTTTCTTT
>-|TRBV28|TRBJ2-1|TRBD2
CASSPGGNEQFF
TGTGCCAGCAGTCCGGGGGGCAATGAGCAGTTCTTC
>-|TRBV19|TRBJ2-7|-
CASSLRPGTSYSYEQYF
TGTGCCAGTAGTCTTCGTCCCGGGACTTCCTACTCCTACGAGCAGTACTTC
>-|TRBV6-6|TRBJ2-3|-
CASRNRARDTDTQYF
TGTGCCAGCAGAAACAGGGCGAGGGACACAGATACGCAGTATTTT
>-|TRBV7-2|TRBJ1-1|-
CASSLSSPLNTEAFF
TGTGCCAGCAGCTTATCGTCCCCTTTGAACACTGAAGCTTTCTTT
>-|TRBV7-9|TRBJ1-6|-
CASSLVRGNSPLHF
TGTGCCAGCAGCTTAGTCAGGGGAAATTCACCCCTCCACTTT
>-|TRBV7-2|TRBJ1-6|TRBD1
CASSSATGGNSPLHF
TGTGCCAGCAGCTCCGCTACAGGGGGTAATTCACCCCTCCACTTT
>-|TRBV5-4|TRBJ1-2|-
CASSLGAPRTNYGYTF
TGTGCCAGCAGCTTGGGGGCGCCGCGAACCAACTATGGCTACACCTTC
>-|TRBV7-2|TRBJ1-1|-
CASSPFGGGASTEAFF
TGTGCCAGCAGCCCATTCGGAGGAGGGGCGAGCACTGAAGCTTTCTTT
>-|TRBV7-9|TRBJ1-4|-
CASSPHSTEKLFF
TGTGCCAGCAGCCCCCATAGCACTGAAAAACTGTTTTTT
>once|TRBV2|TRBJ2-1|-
CASRAPGGAHNEQFF
TGTGCCAGCAGGGCCCCAGGAGGGGCCCACAATGAGCAGTTCTTC
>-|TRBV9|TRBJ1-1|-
CASSAGGTEAFF
TGTGCCAGCAGCGCCGGAGGAACTGAAGCTTTCTTT
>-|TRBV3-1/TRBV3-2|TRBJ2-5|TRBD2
CASSQPKTSGTGETQYF
TGTGCCAGCAGCCAACCGAAGACTAGCGGTACGGGAGAGACCCAGTACTTC
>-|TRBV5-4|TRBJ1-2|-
CASSPDRKYGYTF
TGTGCCAGCAGCCCCGACAGAAAATATGGCTACACCTTC
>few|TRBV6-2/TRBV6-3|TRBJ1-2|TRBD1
CASSEQGLGYTF
TGTGCCAGCAGCGAACAGGGGCTCGGCTACACCTTC
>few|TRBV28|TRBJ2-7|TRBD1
CASSSSWDRIYEQYF
TGTGCCAGCAGTTCCTCCTGGGACAGGATATACGAGCAGTACTTC
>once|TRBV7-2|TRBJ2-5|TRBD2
CASSLAIGPSGGKETQYF
TGTGCCAGCAGCTTAGCGATAGGTCCTAGCGGGGGAAAAGAGACCCAGTACTTC
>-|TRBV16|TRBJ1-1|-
CASSQSTSSTEAFF
TGTGCCAGCAGCCAATCTACGAGTAGCACTGAAGCTTTCTTT
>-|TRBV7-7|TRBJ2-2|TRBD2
CASSSELGAGAGELFF
TGTGCCAGCAGCTCTGAACTTGGGGCGGGGGCCGGGGAGCTGTTTTTT
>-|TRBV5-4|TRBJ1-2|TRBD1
CASSSGGQRYGYTF
TGTGCCAGCAGCTCAGGGGGCCAACGGTATGGCTACACCTTC
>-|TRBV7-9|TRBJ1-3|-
CASSLGGSSGNTIYF
TGTGCCAGCAGCTTAGGAGGGAGCTCTGGAAACACCATATATTTT
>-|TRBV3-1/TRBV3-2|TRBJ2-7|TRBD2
CASSPRWLAGRNYEQYF
TGTGCCAGCAGCCCTAGGTGGCTAGCGGGCCGGAACTACGAGCAGTACTTC
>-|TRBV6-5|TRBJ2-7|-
CASSREAGASYEQYF
TGTGCCAGCAGCAGAGAGGCGGGGGCGTCCTACGAGCAGTACTTC
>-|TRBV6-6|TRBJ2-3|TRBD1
CASSTRTTGADTQYF
TGTGCCAGCAGCACACGCACGACAGGGGCCGATACGCAGTATTTT
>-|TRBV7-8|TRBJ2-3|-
CASSFWSDTQYF
TGTGCCAGCAGCTTTTGGAGCGATACGCAGTATTTT
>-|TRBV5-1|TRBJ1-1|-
CASSLTGNTEAFF
TGCGCCAGCAGCTTGACAGGGAACACTGAAGCTTTCTTT